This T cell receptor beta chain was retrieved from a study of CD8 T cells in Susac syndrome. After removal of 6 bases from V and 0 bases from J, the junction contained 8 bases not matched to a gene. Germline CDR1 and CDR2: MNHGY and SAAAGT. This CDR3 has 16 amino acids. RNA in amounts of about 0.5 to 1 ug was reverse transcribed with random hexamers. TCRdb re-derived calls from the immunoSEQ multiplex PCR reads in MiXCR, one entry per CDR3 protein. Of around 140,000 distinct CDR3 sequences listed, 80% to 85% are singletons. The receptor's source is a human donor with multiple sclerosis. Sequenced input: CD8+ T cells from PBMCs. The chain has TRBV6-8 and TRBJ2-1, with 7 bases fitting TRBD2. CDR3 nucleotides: TGTGCCAGCAGGCGTACGGGGGGAAGCTCCTACAATGAGCAGTTCTTC. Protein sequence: CASRRTGGSSYNEQFF.